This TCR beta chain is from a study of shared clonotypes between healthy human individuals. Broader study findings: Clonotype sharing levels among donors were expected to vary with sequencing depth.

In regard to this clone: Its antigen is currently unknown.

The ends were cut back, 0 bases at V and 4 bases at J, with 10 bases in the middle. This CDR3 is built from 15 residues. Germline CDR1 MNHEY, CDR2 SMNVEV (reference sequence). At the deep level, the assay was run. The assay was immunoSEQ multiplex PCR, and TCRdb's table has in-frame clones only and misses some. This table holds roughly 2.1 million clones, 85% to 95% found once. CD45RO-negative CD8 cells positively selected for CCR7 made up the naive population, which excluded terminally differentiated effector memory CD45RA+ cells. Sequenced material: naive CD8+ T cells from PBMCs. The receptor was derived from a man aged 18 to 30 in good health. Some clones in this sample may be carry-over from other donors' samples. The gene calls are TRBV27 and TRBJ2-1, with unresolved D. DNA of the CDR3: TGTGCCAGCAGTTTATCGTCCGCCGGATACAATGAGCAGTTCTTC. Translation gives CASSLSSAGYNEQFF.